The next 19 T cell receptor beta chains were all read from a single sample in a study of Ad26.COV2.S vaccination and SARS-CoV-2 variants. Profiling relied on immunoSEQ multiplex PCR, and the TCRdb table lists in-frame clones only, not all of them. The sample consists of about 350,000 clones, about 87% of them appearing once. Stated treatment: about 20 received Ad26.COV2.S at low or high dose, single or two shots; several received placebo; per-sample allocation not given. After the first vaccine or placebo injection, samples were drawn on day 63. Sequencing was performed on peripheral blood, taken in a trial of Ad26.COV2.S vaccine versus placebo. These receptors were obtained from a person between 18 and 65 years old who received the Ad26.COV2.S COVID-19 vaccine or a placebo.

This sequence joins TRBV7-9 and TRBJ1-1; D is undetermined. The CDR3 length is 15 residues. The V end lost 5 bases, the J end lost 5 bases, and 18 bases lay between the germline ends. Per germline, CDR1 SEHNR and CDR2 FQNEAQ (reference sequence). The CDR3 bases are TGTGCCAGCAGCATAGAAGAACACTTTAAAACTGAAGCTTTCTTT. The encoded protein is CASSIEEHFKTEAFF.

This clone was counted a single time. The rearrangement uses TRBV3-1 (or the pseudogene TRBV3-2) and TRBJ1-4; 8 bases align to TRBD1. This CDR3 has 16 residues. V lost 3 bases and J lost 9; bases outside the gene matches: 12. Germline V gene lookup returns CDR1 LGHDT and CDR2 YNNKEL (reference sequence). CDR3 in amino acids: CASSHTTGESRKKLFF. Here the CDR3 DNA reads TGTGCCAGCAGCCACACGACAGGGGAGTCAAGGAAAAAACTGTTTTTT.

Here the CDR3 DNA reads TGTGCCATCAGTGACCCCGGGGGACAGGGGTATCAGCCCCAGCATTTT. Its translation is CAISDPGGQGYQPQHF. This chain uses TRBV10-3 with TRBJ1-5; TRBD1 matches 10 bases. There are 16 residues in the CDR3. V trimming: 3 bases; J trimming: 5 bases; junction bases outside the gene matches: 7. Germline V gene sequence: CDR1 ENHRY, CDR2 SYGVKD.

The rearrangement links TRBV28 to TRBJ2-1; TRBD2 matches at 14 bases. Looked up from germline, CDR1 is MDHEN and CDR2 is SYDVKM. V dropped 5 bases and J dropped 7; count of bases not matched to a gene: 7. The CDR3 has 16 amino acids. DNA for the CDR3: TGTGCCAGCAGTCCTCAGACTAGCGGGGGGGTGAATGAGCAGTTCTTC. Amino acids: CASSPQTSGGVNEQFF. The full variable domain, in which reference TRBV28 and TRBJ2-1 provide the parts outside the CDR3, is DVKVTQSSRYLVKRTGEKVFLECVQDMDHENMFWYRQDPGLGLRLIYFSYDVKMKEKGDIPEGYSVSREKKERFSLILESASTNQTSMYLCASSPQTSGGVNEQFFGPGTRLTVL.

The V call is TRBV4-2, the J call TRBJ2-7, with a weak D call TRBD2 (6 bases). The V and J ends lost 0 bases and 4 bases respectively, with 10 bases between them. The CDR3 covers 14 residues. Germline V lookup: CDR1 LGHNA, CDR2 YNFKEQ. The CDR3, as DNA: TGTGCCAGCAGCCAAGAGAAAGCGGGTTACGAGCAGTACTTC. Encoded protein: CASSQEKAGYEQYF.

The rearrangement joins TRBV5-1 to TRBJ2-3; TRBD1 is a possible D gene (6 bases). V lost 6 bases to trimming and J lost 5 bases, with 19 bases between them. The CDR3 sequence is 15 residues long. The germline CDR1 and CDR2 sequences are SGHRS and YFSETQ. CDR3 sequence (DNA): TGCGCCAGCACAACTACAGGGACCCGCGGAGATACGCAGTATTTT. It encodes CASTTTGTRGDTQYF.

This clone was picked up one time. V is TRBV7-9 and J is TRBJ2-1, with 8 bases matching TRBD2. CDR1 is SEHNR and CDR2 is FQNEAQ in the germline V gene (reference sequence). The CDR3 is 14 amino acids. V dropped 3 bases and J dropped 8; count of bases not matched to a gene: 6. This chain's CDR3 is CASSFSGGPHEQFF. The CDR3 DNA is TGTGCCAGCAGCTTCAGCGGGGGCCCACATGAGCAGTTCTTC.

The chain combines TRBV7-2 with TRBJ1-2; the D gene is possibly TRBD1 (5 bases). V was pared by 4 bases and J by 1 base, with 13 bases between. The V gene's germline CDR1 is SGHTA and CDR2 FQGNSA. CDR3 size: 15 residues. The CDR3: CASSSSGLLNYGYTF. CDR3 bases: TGTGCCAGCAGCTCGTCGGGGCTCCTTAACTATGGCTACACCTTC. The whole variable domain, remainder taken from reference TRBV7-2 and TRBJ1-2, is GAGVSQSPSNKVTEKGKDVELRCDPISGHTALYWYRQSLGQGLEFLIYFQGNSAPDKSGLPSDRFSAERTGGSVSTLTIQRTQQEDSAVYLCASSSSGLLNYGYTFGSGTRLTVV.

This clone showed up just a few times. The V and J genes are TRBV12-3 or TRBV12-4 and TRBJ1-5; a weak D match, TRBD1 (6 bases). V was shortened by 8 bases and J by 10 bases, with 18 bases between the two germline ends. The CDR3 is 13 amino acids. The CDR3 reads CASRRDTGGPQHF. CDR3 DNA sequence: TGTGCCAGCCGCCGGGACACGGGGGGTCCCCAGCATTTT.

This chain joins TRBV4-2 and TRBJ1-2; D gene uncertain. The CDR3 is made up of 17 amino acids. In germline, CDR1 is LGHNA, CDR2 YNFKEQ. The germline V and J ends were trimmed by 0 bases and 4 bases, with 18 bases remaining between them. The CDR3 nucleotides are TGTGCCAGCAGCCAAGAGGTTGGAAGGGCAGGAGGCTATGGCTACACCTTC. The encoded protein is CASSQEVGRAGGYGYTF.

V is TRBV6-5 and J is TRBJ1-5; 11 bases are shared with TRBD1. The CDR3 spans 16 residues. From germline, CDR1 is MNHEY and CDR2 SVGAGI. V gave up 4 bases and J gave up 4 bases; unmatched junction bases: 6. The CDR3 DNA is TGTGCCAGCAGTTCATCCGGGACAGGGGGGAATCAGCCCCAGCATTTT. This translates into CASSSSGTGGNQPQHF.

This clone was seen just once. V is TRBV5-1 and J is TRBJ2-2, with unresolved D. Germline V gene lookup returns CDR1 SGHRS and CDR2 YFSETQ. Deletions cut 4 bases from V and 4 bases from J, with 8 bases between. The CDR3 has 13 residues. In DNA form, the CDR3 reads TGCGCCAGCAGCCCACTAAGCACCGGGGAGCTGTTTTTT. Encoded protein: CASSPLSTGELFF.

V gene TRBV19 combines with J gene TRBJ1-6, with D hard to call. The V end lost 4 bases, the J end lost 3 bases, and 7 bases lay between the germline ends. This CDR3 has 14 residues. CDR1 is LNHDA and CDR2 is SQIVND in the germline V gene (reference sequence). Written as DNA, the CDR3 is TGTGCCAGTAGTAGCGAGGGCTATAATTCACCCCTCCACTTT. It codes for CASSSEGYNSPLHF.

This chain joins TRBV7-2 and TRBJ2-1; TRBD2 aligns across 7 bases. The CDR3 has 17 amino acids. From germline, CDR1 is SGHTA and CDR2 FQGNSA. Trimming took 3 bases from V and 5 from J; bases not matched to a gene: 13. CDR3 in DNA: TGTGCCAGCAGCTTCCTACCTAGCGGAGCCGCTAACAATGAGCAGTTCTTC. Translating gives CASSFLPSGAANNEQFF.

This chain uses TRBV10-3 with TRBJ2-7; 10 positions match TRBD2. The V gene's germline CDR1 is ENHRY and CDR2 SYGVKD. With 11 bases clipped from V and 5 bases from J, the junction kept 15 bases outside the gene matches. CDR3 length equals 15 residues. The CDR3 protein is CALRSGRALVDEQYF. The DNA for the CDR3 is TGTGCCCTGCGAAGCGGGAGGGCCCTAGTCGACGAGCAGTACTTC.

The rearrangement uses TRBV6-2 or TRBV6-3 and TRBJ1-5, with 7 bases identical to TRBD1. This CDR3 comprises 15 residues. The V gene's germline CDR1 is MNHEY and CDR2 SVGEGT. V was clipped by 2 bases and J by 2 bases; unmatched bases: 3. The CDR3 loop reads CASSYPGTGNQPQHF. CDR3 in DNA: TGTGCCAGCAGTTACCCCGGGACAGGCAATCAGCCCCAGCATTTT.

This chain connects TRBV18 to TRBJ2-5, with D unresolved. Germline V lookup: CDR1 KGHSH, CDR2 LQKENI. This CDR3 region has 11 residues. V lost 3 bases, J lost 7 bases, and 6 bases lay in between. The CDR3 region is CASSPSATQYF. The CDR3 DNA reads TGTGCCAGCTCACCTAGTGCGACCCAGTACTTC.

In this sample, this clone turned up a few times. V is TRBV4-2 and J is TRBJ2-7; 9 bases are shared with TRBD1. J gave up 3 bases and V 0 bases, and 0 bases lay outside the gene matches. The CDR3 runs 14 residues. Germline V gives CDR1 LGHNA, CDR2 YNFKEQ. The DNA for the CDR3 is TGTGCCAGCAGCCAAGAGGACAGGGGCTACGAGCAGTACTTC. Its translation: CASSQEDRGYEQYF.

This clone was observed a handful of times. The chain employs TRBV4-1 and TRBJ2-5; the D gene is possibly TRBD2 (5 bases). The CDR3 consists of 14 residues. V was cut by 0 bases and J by 4 bases, with 9 bases left in between. CDR1 and CDR2 from the germline V gene are MGHRA and YSYEKL. CDR3 sequence (DNA): TGCGCCAGCAGCCAAGATACGGGAAGAGAGACCCAGTACTTC. Protein: CASSQDTGRETQYF.